A single sample is the source of the 5 T cell receptor beta chains below, sequenced in a study of blood T cells in healthy people across ages. Through a sample-barcoded 5' primer and a J-beta primer mix, a second PCR was run for about 7 to 12 cycles. MiXCR was run by TCRdb on the 5' RACE reads, yielding one entry per CDR3 protein. The sample shows over 950,000 distinct CDR3 sequences, more than 30% of them seen only once. The sample comprised blood. The receptors here all came from a man younger than 30 in good health.

This clonotype was observed a handful of times. The chain recombines TRBV12-3 or TRBV12-4 with TRBJ2-3; TRBD1 might be the D (5 bases). This CDR3 has 12 residues. The V and J ends lost 5 bases and 9 bases respectively, with 12 bases between them. CDR3 amino acids: CASSPQDKTQYF. DNA of the CDR3: TGTGCCAGCAGTCCCCAGGACAAGACGCAGTATTTT.

This clonotype was seen a few times. The chain is built from TRBV20-1 and TRBJ1-6, with D maybe TRBD1 (5 bases). V shed 1 base and J shed 10 bases, with 11 bases lying between them. Looked up from germline, CDR1 is DFQATT and CDR2 is SNEGSKA (reference sequence). CDR3 size: 13 residues. CDR3: CSARGQGPSPLHF. In nucleotides, the CDR3 is TGCAGTGCTAGAGGTCAGGGTCCATCACCCCTCCACTTT.

The chain uses TRBV27 and TRBJ2-5; 8 bases map to TRBD1. Germline lookup yields CDR1 MNHEY and CDR2 SMNVEV (reference sequence). The ends lost 5 bases at V and 5 bases at J; junction bases unmatched: 13. There are 16 residues in the CDR3. CDR3 DNA sequence: TGTGCCAGCAGTCCTGGACTCGGGACAGGCGGGGAGACCCAGTACTTC. Its protein is CASSPGLGTGGETQYF.

The chain has TRBV20-1 and TRBJ2-3; D gene unclear. The CDR3 is made up of 11 amino acids. Germline CDR1 is DFQATT and CDR2 is SNEGSKA (reference sequence). Trimming removed 5 bases from V and 6 bases from J, with 9 bases in between. CDR3 protein: CSAGPVDTQYF. The CDR3, as DNA: TGCAGTGCTGGGCCTGTGGATACGCAGTATTTT.

The chain is built from TRBV4-1 and TRBJ1-2, with D perhaps matching TRBD1 (5 bases). In germline, CDR1 is MGHRA, CDR2 YSYEKL. Between the trimmed V and J ends, which lost 0 bases and 2 bases, there was a span of 10 bases. The CDR3 extends over 15 amino acids. Here the CDR3 reads CASSQDLGENYGYTF. In nucleotides, the CDR3 is TGCGCCAGCAGCCAAGATCTGGGGGAGAACTATGGCTACACCTTC.